These T cell receptor beta chains were read from a single sample in a study of blood T cell repertoires in COVID-19. Assay used: immunoSEQ multiplex PCR; TCRdb lists only in-frame clones, some missing. The sample carries 100,000 or so clones, more than 90% recorded once. The material sequenced was peripheral blood. The receptors shown here come from a man between 65 and 85 years old with acute or convalescent COVID-19. The CDR3 runs from the conserved cysteine through the conserved F or W. Each record gives: clone size, J gene, D gene, V gene, CDR3 DNA, CDR3 protein. D genes are given only for firm matches. Clone size appears in some rows only: once, few, many, or a class for an expanded clone.

>.|TRBJ2-7|.|TRBV9
TGTGCCAGCAGCGTAGCGGATCAGGGAAGGGAGCAGTACTTC
CASSVADQGREQYF
>.|TRBJ1-4|TRBD1|TRBV5-1
TGCGCCAGCAGCCCGGGACAGGGTGTAGAAAAACTGTTTTTT
CASSPGQGVEKLFF
>.|TRBJ1-4|.|TRBV18
TGTGCCAGCTCACCACAATATTCGGTCGGGGAGGAAAAACTGTTTTTT
CASSPQYSVGEEKLFF
>.|TRBJ2-3|.|TRBV6-6
TGTGCCAGCATGGGGGCGGATACGCAGTATTTT
CASMGADTQYF
>.|TRBJ1-2|.|TRBV18
TGTGCCAGCTCACCACTACCCCGCGGGGGCTACACCTTC
CASSPLPRGGYTF
>.|TRBJ2-7|TRBD2|TRBV6-7
TGTGCCAGCAGCCCGCGGCTAGCGGGGGAGCAGTACTTC
CASSPRLAGEQYF
>.|TRBJ2-2|TRBD1|TRBV20-1
TGCAGTGCTAGTCGCACAGGGGTTCGCACCGGGGAGCTGTTTTTT
CSASRTGVRTGELFF
>.|TRBJ2-5|TRBD2|TRBV4-3
TGCGCCAGCAGCCAAGATCGGTCTAGCGGGCTGGAGACCCAGTACTTC
CASSQDRSSGLETQYF
>.|TRBJ1-1|.|TRBV29-1
TGCAGCGCGTGGGCCGGGACATGGGGCACTGAAGCTTTCTTT
CSAWAGTWGTEAFF
>.|TRBJ1-1|TRBD1|TRBV12-3/TRBV12-4
TGTGCCAGCAGCTCTACAGGGGTGCCTGAAGCTTTCTTT
CASSSTGVPEAFF
>.|TRBJ2-3|.|TRBV2
TGTGCCAGCAGGAGGGTGACAGATACGCAGTATTTT
CASRRVTDTQYF
>.|TRBJ2-1|.|TRBV27
TGTGCCAGCAGTTTATCGAGTACAGGGAATGGCAATGAGCAGTTCTTC
CASSLSSTGNGNEQFF
>.|TRBJ1-3|.|TRBV13
TGTGCCAGCAGCTTAGGTATGACTACTGGAAACACCATATATTTT
CASSLGMTTGNTIYF
>.|TRBJ1-5|.|TRBV7-2
TGTGCCAGCAGCAGGGGGACGGGGCAGCCCCAGCATTTT
CASSRGTGQPQHF
>few|TRBJ1-6|.|TRBV12-3/TRBV12-4
TGTGCCAGCAGTTTTGGAGATAGGACCCTCCACTTT
CASSFGDRTLHF
>.|TRBJ1-4|.|TRBV6-5
TGTGCCAGCAGCCGCACGAGAGCAACTAATGAAAAACTGTTTTTT
CASSRTRATNEKLFF
>once|TRBJ2-2|.|TRBV6-6
TGTGCCAGCAGTTACTCTGGGGGCGGGTACACCGGGGAGCTGTTTTTT
CASSYSGGGYTGELFF